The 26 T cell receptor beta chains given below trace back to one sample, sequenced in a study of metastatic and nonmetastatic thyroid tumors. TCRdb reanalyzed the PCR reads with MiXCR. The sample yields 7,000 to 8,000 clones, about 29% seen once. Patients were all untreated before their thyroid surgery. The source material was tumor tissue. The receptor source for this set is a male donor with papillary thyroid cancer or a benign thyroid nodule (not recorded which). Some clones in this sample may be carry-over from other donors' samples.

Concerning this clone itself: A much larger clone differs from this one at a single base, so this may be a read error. Here the CDR3 reads CATIRDLTGGSDTQYF. Here the CDR3 DNA reads TGTGCCACCATCAGAGATTTAACGGGAGGGTCAGATACGCAGTATTTT. This chain connects TRBV15 to TRBJ2-3; 8 bases fit TRBD2. This CDR3 region has 16 residues. The germline V gene encodes CDR1 LNHNV and CDR2 YYDKDF (reference sequence).

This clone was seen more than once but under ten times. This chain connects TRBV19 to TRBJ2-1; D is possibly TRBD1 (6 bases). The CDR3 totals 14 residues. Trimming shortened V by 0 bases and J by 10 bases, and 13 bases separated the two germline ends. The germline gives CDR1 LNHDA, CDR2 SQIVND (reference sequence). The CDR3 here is CASSIDGGVSEQFF. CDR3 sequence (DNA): TGTGCCAGTAGTATAGATGGGGGCGTGAGCGAGCAGTTCTTC.

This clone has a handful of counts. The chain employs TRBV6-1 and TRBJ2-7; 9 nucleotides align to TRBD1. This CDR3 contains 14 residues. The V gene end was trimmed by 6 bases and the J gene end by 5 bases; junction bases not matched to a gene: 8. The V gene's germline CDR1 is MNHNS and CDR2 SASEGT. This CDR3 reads CASRRTGGEDEQYF. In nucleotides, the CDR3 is TGTGCCAGCAGGCGCACAGGGGGCGAGGACGAGCAGTACTTC.

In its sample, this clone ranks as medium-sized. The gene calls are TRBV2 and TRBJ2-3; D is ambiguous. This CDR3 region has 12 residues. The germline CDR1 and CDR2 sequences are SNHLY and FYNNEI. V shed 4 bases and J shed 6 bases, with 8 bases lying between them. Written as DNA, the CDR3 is TGTGCCAGCAGTGTAACCAAGGATACGCAGTATTTT. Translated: CASSVTKDTQYF.

The DNA for the CDR3 is TGTGCCTGGGGGGACAGAACAACTAATGAAAAACTGTTTTTT. Translating gives CAWGDRTTNEKLFF. The chain combines TRBV30 with TRBJ1-4, with 7 bases aligning to TRBD1. The germline gives CDR1 GTSNPN, CDR2 SVGIG (reference sequence). CDR3 size: 14 residues. V trimming: 5 bases; J trimming: 0 bases; junction bases outside the gene matches: 3.

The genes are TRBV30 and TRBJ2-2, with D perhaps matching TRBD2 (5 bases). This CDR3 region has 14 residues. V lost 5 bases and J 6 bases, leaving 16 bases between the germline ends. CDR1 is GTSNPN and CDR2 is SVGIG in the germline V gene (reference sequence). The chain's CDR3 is CAWAGFEGAGELFF. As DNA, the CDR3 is TGTGCCTGGGCCGGATTTGAGGGCGCCGGGGAGCTGTTTTTT.

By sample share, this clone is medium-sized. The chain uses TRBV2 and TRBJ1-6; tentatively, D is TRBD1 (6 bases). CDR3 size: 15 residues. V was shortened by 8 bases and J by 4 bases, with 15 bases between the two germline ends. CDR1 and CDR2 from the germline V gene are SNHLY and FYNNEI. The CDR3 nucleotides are TGTGCCAGCCGAGCTGAACAGGGATATAATTCACCCCTCCACTTT. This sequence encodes CASRAEQGYNSPLHF.

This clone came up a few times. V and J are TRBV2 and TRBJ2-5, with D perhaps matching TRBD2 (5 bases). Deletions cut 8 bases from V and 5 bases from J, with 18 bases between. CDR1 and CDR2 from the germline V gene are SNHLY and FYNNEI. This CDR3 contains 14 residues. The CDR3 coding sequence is TGTGCCAGCCCCCACCGGCTAGCAGAGGAGACCCAGTACTTC. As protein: CASPHRLAEETQYF.

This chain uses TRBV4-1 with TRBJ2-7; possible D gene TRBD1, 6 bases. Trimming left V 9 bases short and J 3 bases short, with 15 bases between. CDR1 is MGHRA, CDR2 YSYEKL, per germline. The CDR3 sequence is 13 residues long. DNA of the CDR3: TGCGCCAGTACTCAGGGGTCGAGCTACGAGCAGTACTTC. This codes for CASTQGSSYEQYF.

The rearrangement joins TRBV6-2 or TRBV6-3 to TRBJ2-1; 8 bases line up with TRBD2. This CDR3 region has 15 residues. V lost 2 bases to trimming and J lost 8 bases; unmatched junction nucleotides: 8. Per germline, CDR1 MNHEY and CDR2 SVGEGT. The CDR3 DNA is TGTGCCAGCAGTTACGGGGGCGGGAGGATCGATGAGCAGTTCTTC. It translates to CASSYGGGRIDEQFF.

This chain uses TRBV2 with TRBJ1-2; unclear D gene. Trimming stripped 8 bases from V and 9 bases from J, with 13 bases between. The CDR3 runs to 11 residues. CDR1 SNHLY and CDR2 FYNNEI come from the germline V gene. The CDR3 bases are TGTGCCAGCGGCCCGAGTGAAAGCTACACCTTC. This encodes CASGPSESYTF.

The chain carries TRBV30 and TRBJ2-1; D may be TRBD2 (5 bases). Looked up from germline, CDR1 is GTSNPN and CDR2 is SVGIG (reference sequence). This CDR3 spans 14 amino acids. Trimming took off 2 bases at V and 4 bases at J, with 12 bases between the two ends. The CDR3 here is CAWSYGERYNEQFF. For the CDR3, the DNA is TGTGCCTGGAGTTATGGGGAGAGGTACAATGAGCAGTTCTTC.

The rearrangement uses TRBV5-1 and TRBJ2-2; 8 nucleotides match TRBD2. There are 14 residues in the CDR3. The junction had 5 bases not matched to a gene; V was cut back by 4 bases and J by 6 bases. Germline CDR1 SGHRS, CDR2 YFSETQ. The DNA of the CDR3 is TGCGCCAGCAGCCCTTCGGGAGGGGCCGGGGAGCTGTTTTTT. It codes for CASSPSGGAGELFF.

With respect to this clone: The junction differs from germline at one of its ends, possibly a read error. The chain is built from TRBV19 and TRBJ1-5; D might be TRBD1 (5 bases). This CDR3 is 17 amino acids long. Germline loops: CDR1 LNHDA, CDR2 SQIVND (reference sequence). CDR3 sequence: CASSPLWSGGSNRPQHF. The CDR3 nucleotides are TGTGCCAGTAGTCCTCTGTGGAGCGGGGGTAGCAATCGGCCCCAGCATTTT. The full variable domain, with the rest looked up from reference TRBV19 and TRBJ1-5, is DGGITQSPKYLFRKEGQNVTLSCEQNLNHDAMYWYRQDPGQGLRLIYYSQIVNDFQKGDIAEGYSVSREKKESFPLTVTSAQKNPTAFYLCASSPLWSGGSNRPQHFGDGTRLSIL.

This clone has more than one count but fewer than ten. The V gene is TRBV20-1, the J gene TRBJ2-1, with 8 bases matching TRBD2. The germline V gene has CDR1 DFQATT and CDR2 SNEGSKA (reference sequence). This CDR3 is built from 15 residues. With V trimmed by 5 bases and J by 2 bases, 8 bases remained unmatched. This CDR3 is CSAPSGSLTYNEQFF. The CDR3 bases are TGCAGTGCTCCGAGCGGGAGCTTGACCTACAATGAGCAGTTCTTC.

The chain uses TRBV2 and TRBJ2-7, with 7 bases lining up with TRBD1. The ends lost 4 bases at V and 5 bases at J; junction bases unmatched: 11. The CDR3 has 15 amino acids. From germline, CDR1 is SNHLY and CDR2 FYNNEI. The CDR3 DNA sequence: TGTGCCAGCAGTGTAGGGGACAGCCCTACAGACGAGCAGTACTTC. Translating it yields CASSVGDSPTDEQYF.

The CDR3 DNA sequence: TGCAGTGCTAGCGGGCCCTCCCCGTACAATGAGCAGTTCTTC. Translated, it gives CSASGPSPYNEQFF. The rearrangement links TRBV20-1 to TRBJ2-1; D not resolved. CDR3 length: 14 residues. CDR1 is DFQATT, CDR2 SNEGSKA, per germline (reference sequence). Trimming took 3 bases from V and 4 from J, leaving 13 bases between them.

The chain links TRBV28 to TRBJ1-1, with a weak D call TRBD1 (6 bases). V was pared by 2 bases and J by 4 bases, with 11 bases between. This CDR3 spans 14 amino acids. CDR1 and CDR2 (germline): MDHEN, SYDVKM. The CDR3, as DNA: TGTGCCAGCAGTTTAGGGGGGCGAAGCACTGAAGCTTTCTTT. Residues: CASSLGGRSTEAFF.

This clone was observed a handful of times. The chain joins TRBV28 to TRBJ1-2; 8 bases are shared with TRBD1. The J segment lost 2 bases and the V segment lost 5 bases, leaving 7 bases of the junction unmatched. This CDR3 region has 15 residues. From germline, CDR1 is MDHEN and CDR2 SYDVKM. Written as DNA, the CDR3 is TGTGCCAGCAGTCCTTCGACAGGGGCCAACTATGGCTACACCTTC. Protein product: CASSPSTGANYGYTF.

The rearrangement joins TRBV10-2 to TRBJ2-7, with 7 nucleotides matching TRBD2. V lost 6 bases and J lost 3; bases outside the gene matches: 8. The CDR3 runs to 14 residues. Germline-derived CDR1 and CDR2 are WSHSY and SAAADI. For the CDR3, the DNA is TGCGCCAGCAGAGCGGGACCGGATCACTACGAGCAGTACTTC. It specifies CASRAGPDHYEQYF.

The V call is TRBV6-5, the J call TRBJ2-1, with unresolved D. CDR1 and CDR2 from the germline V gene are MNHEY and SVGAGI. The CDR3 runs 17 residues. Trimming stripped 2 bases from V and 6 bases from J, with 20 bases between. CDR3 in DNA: TGTGCCAGCAGTTACGCTTCGTCCTACTCAATGATCAATGAGCAGTTCTTC. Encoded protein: CASSYASSYSMINEQFF.

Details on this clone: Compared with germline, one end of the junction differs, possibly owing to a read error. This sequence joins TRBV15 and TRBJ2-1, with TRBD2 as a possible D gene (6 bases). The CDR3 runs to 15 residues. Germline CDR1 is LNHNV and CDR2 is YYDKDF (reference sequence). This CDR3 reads CATSRDLEGNDEQSF. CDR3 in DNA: TGTGCCACCAGCAGAGATTTGGAGGGTAACGATGAGCAGTCCTTC.

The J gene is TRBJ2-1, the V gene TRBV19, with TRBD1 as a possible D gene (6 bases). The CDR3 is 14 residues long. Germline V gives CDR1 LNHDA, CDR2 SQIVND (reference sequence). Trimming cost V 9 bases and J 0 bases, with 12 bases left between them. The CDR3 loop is CASSTGYSYNEQFF. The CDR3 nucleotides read TGTGCCAGCAGCACAGGGTACTCCTACAATGAGCAGTTCTTC.

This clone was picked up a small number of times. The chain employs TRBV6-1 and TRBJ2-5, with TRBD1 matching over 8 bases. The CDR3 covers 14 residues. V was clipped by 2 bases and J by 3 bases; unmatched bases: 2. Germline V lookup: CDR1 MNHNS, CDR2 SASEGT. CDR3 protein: CASSERGQEETQYF. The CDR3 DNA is TGTGCCAGCAGTGAAAGGGGACAGGAAGAGACCCAGTACTTC.

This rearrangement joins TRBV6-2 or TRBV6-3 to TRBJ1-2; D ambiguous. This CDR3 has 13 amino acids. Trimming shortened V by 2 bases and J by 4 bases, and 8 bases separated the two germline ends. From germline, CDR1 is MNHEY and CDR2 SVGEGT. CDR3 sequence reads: CASSYAVFYGYTF. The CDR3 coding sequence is TGTGCCAGCAGTTACGCAGTATTCTATGGCTACACCTTC.

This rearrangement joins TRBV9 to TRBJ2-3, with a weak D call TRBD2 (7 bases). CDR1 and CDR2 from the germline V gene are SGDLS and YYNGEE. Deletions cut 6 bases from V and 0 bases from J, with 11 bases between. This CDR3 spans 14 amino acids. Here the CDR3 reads CASKRGGSTDTQYF. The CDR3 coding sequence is TGTGCCAGCAAAAGGGGGGGTAGCACAGATACGCAGTATTTT.